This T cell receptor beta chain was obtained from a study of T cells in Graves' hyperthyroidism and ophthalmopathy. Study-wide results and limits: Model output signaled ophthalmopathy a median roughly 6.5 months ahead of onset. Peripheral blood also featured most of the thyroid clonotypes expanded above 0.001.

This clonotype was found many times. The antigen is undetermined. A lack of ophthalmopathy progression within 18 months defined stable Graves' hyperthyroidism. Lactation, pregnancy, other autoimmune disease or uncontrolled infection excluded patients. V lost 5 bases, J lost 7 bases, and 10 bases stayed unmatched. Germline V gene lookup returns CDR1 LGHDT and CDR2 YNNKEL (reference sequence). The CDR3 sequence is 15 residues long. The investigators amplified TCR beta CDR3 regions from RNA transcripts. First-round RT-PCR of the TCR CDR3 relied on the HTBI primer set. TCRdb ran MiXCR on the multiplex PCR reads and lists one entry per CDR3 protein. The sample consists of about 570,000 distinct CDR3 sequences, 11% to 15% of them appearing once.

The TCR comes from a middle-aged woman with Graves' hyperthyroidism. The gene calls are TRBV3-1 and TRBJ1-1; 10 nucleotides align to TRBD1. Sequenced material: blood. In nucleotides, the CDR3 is TGTGCCAGCAGCTTCTCGACAGGGGGCGCGAATGAAGCTTTCTTT. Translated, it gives CASSFSTGGANEAFF.